These 21 T cell receptor beta chains originate from one sample sequenced in a study of cytotoxic CD8 clonotypes in ibrutinib-treated CLL. Profiling relied on immunoSEQ multiplex PCR, and the TCRdb table lists in-frame clones only, not all of them. The table records about 49,000 clones, more than 45% of them present only once. This specimen consisted of PBMCs, obtained after 12 months of ibrutinib treatment. All receptors come from a human donor with chronic lymphocytic leukemia.

The table lists this clone with a few counts. The rearrangement links TRBV5-6 to TRBJ1-6, with D uncertain. In germline, CDR1 is SGHDT, CDR2 YYEEEE. CDR3 length equals 15 residues. Deletions cut 1 base from V and 7 bases from J, with 12 bases between. The CDR3 sequence is CASSLPGTENSPLHF. The CDR3 nucleotides read TGTGCCAGCAGCTTGCCAGGAACGGAGAATTCACCCCTCCACTTT.

This clone was seen a handful of times. DNA of the CDR3: TGCGCCAGCAGCTTGGAAGATTCCTCCTACAATGAGCAGTTCTTC. This encodes CASSLEDSSYNEQFF. The chain couples TRBV5-1 to TRBJ2-1; D not resolved. The germline CDR1 and CDR2 sequences are SGHRS and YFSETQ. The CDR3 has 15 residues. The V end was cut by 0 bases, the J end by 0 bases, with 7 bases between.

The chain joins TRBV27 to TRBJ1-6; D unresolved. Looked up from germline, CDR1 is MNHEY and CDR2 is SMNVEV (reference sequence). The V end lost 4 bases, the J end lost 10 bases, and 11 bases lay between the germline ends. The CDR3 is 13 amino acids. The CDR3 DNA reads as TGTGCCAGCAGTTCTGGGCGTCAATCACCCCTCCACTTT. Its protein product is CASSSGRQSPLHF.

This clone was counted between two and nine times. The chain recombines TRBV11-2 with TRBJ2-7; 7 bases are shared with TRBD2. This CDR3 has 15 residues. J lost 3 bases, V lost 2 bases, and 7 bases had no gene match. CDR1 is SGHAT and CDR2 is FQNNGV in the germline V gene. The CDR3 DNA sequence: TGTGCCAGCAGCTTAATCACTAGCGCCAACTACGAGCAGTACTTC. Its translation: CASSLITSANYEQYF.

The rearrangement joins TRBV5-4 to TRBJ2-6, with D hard to call. Trimming cost V 1 base and J 0 bases, with 8 bases left between them. Germline lookup yields CDR1 SGHNT and CDR2 YYREEE (reference sequence). The CDR3 runs 16 residues. CDR3 sequence: CASSLTSSSGANVLTF. CDR3 DNA sequence: TGTGCCAGCAGCTTGACCTCGAGCTCTGGGGCCAACGTCCTGACTTTC.

In its sample, this clone was seen a few times. V and J are TRBV28 and TRBJ2-7; 7 positions agree with TRBD1. Per the germline V gene, CDR1 is MDHEN and CDR2 is SYDVKM. The CDR3 runs to 14 residues. The V segment lost 6 bases and the J segment 5 bases; nucleotides outside the gene matches: 10. CDR3 amino acids: CASRSADRDNEQYF. The CDR3 region has the DNA TGTGCCAGCAGGTCCGCCGACAGGGACAACGAGCAGTACTTC.

The chain couples TRBV5-1 to TRBJ2-2; D gene unclear. Per the germline V gene, CDR1 is SGHRS and CDR2 is YFSETQ. Between the trimmed V and J ends, which lost 0 bases and 6 bases, there was a span of 9 bases. CDR3 length equals 14 residues. The CDR3 nucleotides are TGCGCCAGCAGCTTGGGAGGTTTCTCCGGGGAGCTGTTTTTT. Translated: CASSLGGFSGELFF.

The chain joins TRBV29-1 to TRBJ1-4, with D possibly being TRBD1 (5 bases). Germline V gene sequence: CDR1 SQVTM, CDR2 ANQGSEA. The CDR3 has 13 amino acids. Trimming cost V 5 bases and J 7 bases, with 14 bases left between them. The CDR3 nucleotides read TGCAGCGTTTTAGGGACCGATTTTGAAAAACTGTTTTTT. Residues: CSVLGTDFEKLFF.

The J gene is TRBJ2-4, the V gene TRBV29-1; 9 bases match TRBD1. V lost 5 bases to trimming and J lost 8 bases; unmatched junction nucleotides: 7. This CDR3 has 13 residues. The germline gives CDR1 SQVTM, CDR2 ANQGSEA. The CDR3 region is CSVRDRALDIQYF. CDR3 nucleotide sequence: TGCAGCGTTCGGGACAGGGCCTTGGACATTCAGTACTTC.

The table lists this clone with a few counts. The V gene is TRBV9, the J gene TRBJ2-1; no firm D call. Germline V gene lookup returns CDR1 SGDLS and CDR2 YYNGEE. V was cut by 0 bases and J by 7 bases, with 11 bases left in between. CDR3 length: 14 amino acids. As DNA, the CDR3 is TGTGCCAGCAGCGTAGTCGGCAGCGTAAATGAGCAGTTCTTC. Protein sequence: CASSVVGSVNEQFF.

CDR3 sequence: CASSLWTGGSIEQFF. The CDR3 nucleotides read TGTGCCAGCAGCCTGTGGACAGGGGGAAGCATTGAGCAGTTCTTC. The V gene is TRBV11-2, the J gene TRBJ2-1; 10 nucleotides line up with TRBD1. V lost 5 bases to trimming and J lost 9 bases; unmatched junction nucleotides: 10. Looked up from germline, CDR1 is SGHAT and CDR2 is FQNNGV. This CDR3 region has 15 residues.

In its sample, this clone was seen a few times. The chain uses TRBV18 and TRBJ1-5, with a tentative D call TRBD1 (5 bases). Trimming shortened V by 5 bases and J by 7 bases, and 18 bases separated the two germline ends. CDR3 size: 15 residues. The germline CDR1 and CDR2 sequences are KGHSH and LQKENI. The CDR3 DNA follows: TGTGCCAGCTCATCAGGGACCGCCCTGTCGCAGCCCCAGCATTTT. Protein: CASSSGTALSQPQHF.

The genes are TRBV4-2 and TRBJ1-6, with D possibly matching TRBD1 (5 bases). The CDR3 contains 15 residues. Germline-derived CDR1 and CDR2 are LGHNA and YNFKEQ. V gave up 0 bases and J gave up 8 bases, with 11 bases separating them. CDR3 DNA: TGTGCCAGCAGCCAAGAAGGCACAGGTTATTCACCCCTCCACTTT. The encoded protein is CASSQEGTGYSPLHF.

V usage is TRBV2 and J usage is TRBJ2-4; 7 bases match TRBD2. The CDR3 covers 13 residues. With 4 bases clipped from V and 12 bases from J, the junction kept 9 bases outside the gene matches. CDR1 SNHLY and CDR2 FYNNEI come from the germline V gene. CDR3 DNA sequence: TGTGCCAGCAGTGCCCCGGGGGAGGGGAATCAGTACTTC. Its translation is CASSAPGEGNQYF. The full variable domain, with the rest looked up from reference TRBV2 and TRBJ2-4, is EPEVTQTPSHQVTQMGQEVILRCVPISNHLYFYWYRQILGQKVEFLVSFYNNEISEKSEIFDDQFSVERPDGSNFTLKIRSTKLEDSAMYFCASSAPGEGNQYFGAGTRLSVL.

V usage is TRBV7-9 and J usage is TRBJ1-1; 7 positions agree with TRBD1. Germline lookup yields CDR1 SEHNR and CDR2 FQNEAQ (reference sequence). There are 12 residues in the CDR3. The ends lost 1 base at V and 10 bases at J; junction bases unmatched: 3. The CDR3 nucleotides are TGTGCCAGCAGCTTAGAAAACAGGGGAGCTTTCTTT. Protein sequence: CASSLENRGAFF.

The rearrangement joins TRBV18 to TRBJ1-3; 10 bases match TRBD1. Losses at the gene ends were 10 bases for V and 3 bases for J; bases not matched to a gene: 9. The length of the CDR3 is 15 residues. The germline V gene encodes CDR1 KGHSH and CDR2 LQKENI. The CDR3 here is CATTRGQGYGNTIYF. CDR3 nucleotide sequence: TGTGCCACCACGAGGGGACAGGGGTATGGAAACACCATATATTTT.

This clone was observed a handful of times. The V call is TRBV4-1, the J call TRBJ2-5; TRBD1 matches 12 bases. V shed 0 bases, J shed 5 bases, and the junction held 13 bases outside the gene matches. CDR1 and CDR2 from the germline V gene are MGHRA and YSYEKL. This CDR3 comprises 19 residues. CDR3 sequence: CASSQDRPGTGGGWETQYF. The DNA of the CDR3 is TGCGCCAGCAGCCAAGATCGTCCCGGGACAGGGGGCGGGTGGGAGACCCAGTACTTC.

The chain combines TRBV7-9 with TRBJ2-7, with D possibly matching TRBD2 (5 bases). V lost 3 bases and J 6 bases, leaving 9 bases between the germline ends. The CDR3 length is 12 residues. Germline V gives CDR1 SEHNR, CDR2 FQNEAQ (reference sequence). CDR3 bases: TGTGCCAGCAGCTTTCGACTAAGCGAGCAGTACTTC. As protein: CASSFRLSEQYF.

The chain couples TRBV6-6 to TRBJ2-1, with 7 positions matching TRBD1. Germline trimming cut 5 bases from V and 6 bases from J; bases unmatched to any gene: 7. This CDR3 has 14 amino acids. Per germline, CDR1 MNHNY and CDR2 SVGAGI (reference sequence). The CDR3 spells CASSPETGTNEQFF. CDR3 coding DNA: TGTGCCAGCAGTCCTGAGACAGGGACCAATGAGCAGTTCTTC.

This chain joins TRBV6-6 and TRBJ1-2; D is unclear. Deletions cut 5 bases from V and 1 base from J, with 14 bases between. The length of the CDR3 is 15 residues. Germline V gene lookup returns CDR1 MNHNY and CDR2 SVGAGI (reference sequence). For the CDR3, the DNA is TGTGCCAGCAGTCCTGGACCACTAATTAACTATGGCTACACCTTC. It translates to CASSPGPLINYGYTF.

This chain's CDR3 is CASSQPGSGANVLTF. The CDR3 coding sequence is TGTGCCAGCAGCCAGCCAGGCTCTGGGGCCAACGTCCTGACTTTC. This sequence joins TRBV5-4 and TRBJ2-6; D is unresolved. Germline CDR1 reads SGHNT; CDR2 reads YYREEE (reference sequence). The CDR3 has 15 residues. V gave up 4 bases and J gave up 0 bases, with 8 bases separating them.